The 6 T cell receptor beta chains below all came from one sample that was sequenced in a study of CD8+ T cells in alopecia areata. Extraction and reverse transcription of RNA yielded cDNA as the sequencing template. Sequenced by immunoSEQ multiplex PCR; TCRdb stores in-frame clones only, minus some. This sample yields under 300,000 clones, of which roughly two thirds are seen a single time; under 1.5% belongs to the top ten. The sequenced sample was CD4+ T cells sorted from blood, obtained at week 0. The origin of the receptors is a human donor with alopecia areata.

Here the CDR3 reads CAWSFGTDTQYF. The CDR3 nucleotides read TGTGCCTGGAGTTTTGGGACAGATACGCAGTATTTT. The chain is built from TRBV30 and TRBJ2-3; D gene uncertain. Germline V CDR1 and CDR2: GTSNPN, SVGIG (reference sequence). The length of the CDR3 is 12 residues. V lost 2 bases, J lost 3 bases, and 6 bases lay in between.

The rearrangement joins TRBV5-1 to TRBJ2-1; D could derive from TRBD1 or TRBD2 (5 bases each). Trimming stripped 4 bases from V and 6 bases from J, with 11 bases between. The CDR3 is 13 amino acids. The germline V gene has CDR1 SGHRS and CDR2 YFSETQ. CDR3 region: CASSPRDANEQFF. CDR3 bases: TGCGCCAGCAGCCCTCGGGACGCCAATGAGCAGTTCTTC.

This clone turned up a few times. V and J are TRBV29-1 and TRBJ1-2; 11 nucleotides align to TRBD1. Trimming removed 4 bases from V and 4 bases from J; junction bases left unmatched: 11. There are 16 residues in the CDR3. The germline V gene has CDR1 SQVTM and CDR2 ANQGSEA. The CDR3 bases are TGCAGCGTTGTTCCAAGGACAGGGGGCGATCCCTATGGCTACACCTTC. Protein sequence: CSVVPRTGGDPYGYTF.

The V call is TRBV27, the J call TRBJ1-5; TRBD1 agrees at 7 bases. The CDR3 is made up of 14 amino acids. Germline values: CDR1 MNHEY, CDR2 SMNVEV (reference sequence). The trim removed 5 bases at V and 6 bases at J, leaving 7 bases unmatched. CDR3 DNA sequence: TGTGCCAGCAGTGACCTACAGGGGACTCAGCCCCAGCATTTT. Its translation is CASSDLQGTQPQHF.

The rearrangement joins TRBV7-2 to TRBJ2-7; TRBD2 agrees at 7 bases. Germline trimming cut 5 bases from V and 1 base from J; bases unmatched to any gene: 11. CDR1 is SGHTA, CDR2 FQGNSA, per germline. The CDR3 is 16 residues long. The CDR3 spells CASSPWSSGDSYEQYF. The CDR3 DNA is TGTGCCAGCAGCCCGTGGTCCAGCGGGGATTCCTACGAGCAGTACTTC.

This clone is a singleton in its sample. The chain is built from TRBV29-1 and TRBJ2-2, with D perhaps matching TRBD1 or TRBD2 (5 bases each). Trimming shortened V by 4 bases and J by 3 bases, and 15 bases separated the two germline ends. The germline CDR1 and CDR2 sequences are SQVTM and ANQGSEA. The CDR3 runs 15 residues. CDR3: CSVVGRGSDTGELFF. CDR3 DNA sequence: TGCAGCGTTGTGGGTCGGGGCTCTGACACCGGGGAGCTGTTTTTT.